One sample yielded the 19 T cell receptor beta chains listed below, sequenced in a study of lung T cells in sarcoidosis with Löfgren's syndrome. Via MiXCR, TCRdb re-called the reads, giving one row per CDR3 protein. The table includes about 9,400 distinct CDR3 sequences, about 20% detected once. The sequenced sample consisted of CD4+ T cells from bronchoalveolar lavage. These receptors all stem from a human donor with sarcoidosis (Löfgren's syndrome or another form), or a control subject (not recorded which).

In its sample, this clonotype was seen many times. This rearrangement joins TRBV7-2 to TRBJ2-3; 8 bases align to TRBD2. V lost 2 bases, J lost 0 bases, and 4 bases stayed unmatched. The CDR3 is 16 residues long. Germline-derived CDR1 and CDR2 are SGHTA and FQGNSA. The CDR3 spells CASSLKGLVSTDTQYF. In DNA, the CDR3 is TGTGCCAGCAGCTTAAAGGGACTAGTCAGCACAGATACGCAGTATTTT.

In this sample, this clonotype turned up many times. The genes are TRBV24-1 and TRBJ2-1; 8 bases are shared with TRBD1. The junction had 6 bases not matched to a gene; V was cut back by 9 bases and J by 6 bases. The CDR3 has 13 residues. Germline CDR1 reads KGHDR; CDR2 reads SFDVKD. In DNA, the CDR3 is TGTGCCACCGGGCAGGGGGCGGTCAATGAGCAGTTCTTC. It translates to CATGQGAVNEQFF.

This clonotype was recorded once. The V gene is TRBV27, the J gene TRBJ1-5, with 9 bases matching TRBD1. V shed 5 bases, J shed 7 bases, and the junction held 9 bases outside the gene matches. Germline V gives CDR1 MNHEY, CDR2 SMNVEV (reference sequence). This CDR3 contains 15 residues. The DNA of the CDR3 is TGTGCCAGCAGTCCATTCCAGACAGGGGGACAGCCCCAGCATTTT. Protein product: CASSPFQTGGQPQHF.

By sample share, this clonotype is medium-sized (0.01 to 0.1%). CDR3 sequence: CASRSSSRASYNEQFF. The CDR3 bases are TGTGCCAGCAGAAGTTCCAGCAGGGCCTCCTACAATGAGCAGTTCTTC. The rearrangement uses TRBV5-6 and TRBJ2-1; D may be TRBD1 (5 bases). This CDR3 is built from 16 residues. Deletions cut 5 bases from V and 0 bases from J, with 15 bases between. Germline CDR1 is SGHDT and CDR2 is YYEEEE.

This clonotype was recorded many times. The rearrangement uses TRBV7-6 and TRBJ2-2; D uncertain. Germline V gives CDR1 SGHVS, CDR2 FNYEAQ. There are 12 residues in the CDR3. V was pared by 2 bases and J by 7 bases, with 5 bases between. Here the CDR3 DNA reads TGTGCCAGCAGCTTATTCAGCGGGGAGCTGTTTTTT. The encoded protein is CASSLFSGELFF.

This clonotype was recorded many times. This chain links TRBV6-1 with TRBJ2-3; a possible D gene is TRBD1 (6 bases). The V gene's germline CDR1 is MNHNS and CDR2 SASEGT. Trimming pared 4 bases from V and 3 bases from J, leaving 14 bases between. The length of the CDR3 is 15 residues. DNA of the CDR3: TGTGCCAGCAGTGGGGGAACAGGGTGGACAGATACGCAGTATTTT. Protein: CASSGGTGWTDTQYF.

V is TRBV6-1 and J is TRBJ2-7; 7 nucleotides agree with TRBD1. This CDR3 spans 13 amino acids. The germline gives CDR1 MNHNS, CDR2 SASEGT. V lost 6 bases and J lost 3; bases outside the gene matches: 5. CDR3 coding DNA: TGTGCCAGCAGCCAGGGGGTACGCTACGAGCAGTACTTC. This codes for CASSQGVRYEQYF.

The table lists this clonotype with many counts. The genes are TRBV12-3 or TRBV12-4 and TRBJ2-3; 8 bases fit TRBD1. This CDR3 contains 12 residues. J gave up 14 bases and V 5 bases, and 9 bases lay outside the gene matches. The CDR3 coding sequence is TGTGCCAGCAGTGGGACAGGCCTACCCCGGTATTTT. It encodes CASSGTGLPRYF.

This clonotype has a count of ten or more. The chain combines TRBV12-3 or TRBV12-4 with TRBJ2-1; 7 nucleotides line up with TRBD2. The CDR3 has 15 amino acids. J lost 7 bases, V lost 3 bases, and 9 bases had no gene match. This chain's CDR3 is CASSLGRGLNNEQFF. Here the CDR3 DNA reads TGTGCCAGCAGTTTGGGCCGGGGACTAAATAATGAGCAGTTCTTC.

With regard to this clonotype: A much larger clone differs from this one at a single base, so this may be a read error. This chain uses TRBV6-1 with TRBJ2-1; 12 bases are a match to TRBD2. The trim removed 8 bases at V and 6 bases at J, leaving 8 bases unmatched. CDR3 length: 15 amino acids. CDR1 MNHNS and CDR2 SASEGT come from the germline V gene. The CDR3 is CASGTSGLAGNEQFF. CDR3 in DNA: TGTGCCAGCGGAACCTCGGGACTAGCGGGCAATGAGCAGTTCTTC.

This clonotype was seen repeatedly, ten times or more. Here the CDR3 reads CASSLNDVASDTQYF. The DNA of the CDR3 is TGTGCCAGCAGCTTAAACGATGTAGCCTCAGATACGCAGTATTTT. The rearrangement uses TRBV7-6 and TRBJ2-3; D unclear. In germline, CDR1 is SGHVS, CDR2 FNYEAQ. The CDR3 runs to 15 residues. Between the trimmed V and J ends, which lost 2 bases and 4 bases, there was a span of 13 bases.

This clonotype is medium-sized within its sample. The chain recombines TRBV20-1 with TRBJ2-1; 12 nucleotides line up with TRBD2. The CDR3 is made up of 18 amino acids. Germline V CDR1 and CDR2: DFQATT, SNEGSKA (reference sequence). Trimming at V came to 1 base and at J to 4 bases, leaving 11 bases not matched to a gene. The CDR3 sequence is CSARGNRLAGEPYNEQFF. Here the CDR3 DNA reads TGCAGTGCTAGAGGAAATCGACTAGCGGGGGAACCGTACAATGAGCAGTTCTTC.

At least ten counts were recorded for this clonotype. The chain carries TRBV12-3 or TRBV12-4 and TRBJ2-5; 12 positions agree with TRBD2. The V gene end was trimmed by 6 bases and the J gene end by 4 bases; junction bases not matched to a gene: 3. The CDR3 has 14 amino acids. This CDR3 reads CASRPGLAGETQYF. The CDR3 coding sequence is TGTGCCAGCAGGCCGGGACTAGCGGGAGAGACCCAGTACTTC.

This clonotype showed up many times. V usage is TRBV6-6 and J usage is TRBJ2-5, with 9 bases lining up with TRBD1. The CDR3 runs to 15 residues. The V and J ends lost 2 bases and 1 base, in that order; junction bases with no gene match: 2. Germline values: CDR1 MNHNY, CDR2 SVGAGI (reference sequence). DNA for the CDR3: TGTGCCAGCAGTTACAGGGGACAGGGCCAAGAGACCCAGTACTTC. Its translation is CASSYRGQGQETQYF.

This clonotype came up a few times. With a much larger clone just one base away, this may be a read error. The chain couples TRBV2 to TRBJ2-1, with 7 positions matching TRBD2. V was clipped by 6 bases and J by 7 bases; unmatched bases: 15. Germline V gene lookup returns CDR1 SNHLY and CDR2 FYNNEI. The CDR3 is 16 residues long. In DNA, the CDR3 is TGTGCCAGCAGGGTGGGACTAACGGGAGGTCTTAATGAGCAGTTCTTC. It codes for CASRVGLTGGLNEQFF.

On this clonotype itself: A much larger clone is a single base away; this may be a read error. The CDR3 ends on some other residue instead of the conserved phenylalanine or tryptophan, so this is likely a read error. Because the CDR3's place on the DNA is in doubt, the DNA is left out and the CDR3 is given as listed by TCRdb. CDR3 residues: CASSSRDRGPEDL. This chain links TRBV28 with TRBJ2-7; the table's D call, TRBD1, was not checked against the DNA. The CDR3 adds up to 13 amino acids, both ends counted. From germline, CDR1 is MDHEN and CDR2 SYDVKM.

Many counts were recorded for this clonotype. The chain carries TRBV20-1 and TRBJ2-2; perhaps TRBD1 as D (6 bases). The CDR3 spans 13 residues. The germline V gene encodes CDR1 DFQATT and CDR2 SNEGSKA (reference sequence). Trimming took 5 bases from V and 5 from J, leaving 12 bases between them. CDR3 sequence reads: CSAPDRSTGELFF. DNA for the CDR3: TGCAGTGCTCCGGACAGAAGTACCGGGGAGCTGTTTTTT.

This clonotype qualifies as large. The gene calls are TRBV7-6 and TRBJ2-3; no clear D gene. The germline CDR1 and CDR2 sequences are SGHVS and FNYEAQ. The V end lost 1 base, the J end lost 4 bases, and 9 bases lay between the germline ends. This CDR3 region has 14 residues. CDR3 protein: CASSLGLASDTQYF. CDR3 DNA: TGTGCCAGCAGCTTAGGATTGGCGTCAGATACGCAGTATTTT. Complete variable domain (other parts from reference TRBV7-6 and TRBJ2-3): GAGVSQSPRYKVTKRGQDVALRCDPISGHVSLYWYRQALGQGPEFLTYFNYEAQQDKSGLPNDRFSAERPEGSISTLTIQRTEQRDSAMYRCASSLGLASDTQYFGPGTRLTVL.

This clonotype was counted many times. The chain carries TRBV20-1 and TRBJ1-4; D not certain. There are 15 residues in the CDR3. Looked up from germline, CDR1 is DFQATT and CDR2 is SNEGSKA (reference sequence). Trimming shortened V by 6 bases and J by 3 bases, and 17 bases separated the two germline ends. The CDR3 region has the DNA TGCAGTGCCGTAGATCCCGGGAGGGCTAATGAAAAACTGTTTTTT. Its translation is CSAVDPGRANEKLFF.